This TCR beta chain was retrieved from a study of blood T cell repertoires in COVID-19. Study in general: Samples representing acute and convalescent COVID-19 were sourced from the United States, Italy and Spain. In each case, the material was cDNA or gDNA derived from T cells, B-cell-depleted T cells, or PBMCs.

Per the study methods: Quantification of nucleated cells was approximated via reference gene primer amplification. Sequencing was performed with immunoSEQ multiplex PCR; in TCRdb, only in-frame clones are kept and a portion is missing. V, J and clone size were drawn from that table, and D and trimming were deduced from the DNA. The sample lists 15,000 to 25,000 clones, approximately 85% occurring once. This CDR3 has 17 amino acids. Looked up from germline, CDR1 is SEHNR and CDR2 is FQNEAQ (reference sequence). To note about this clone: Germline and junction disagree at one end, which may indicate a read error.

Sequencing used peripheral blood. The TCR sequence derives from a man older than 75 with acute or convalescent COVID-19. This chain links TRBV7-9 with TRBJ1-2, with TRBD1 identical over 7 bases. In DNA form, the CDR3 reads TGTGCCAGCAGCGTAGCCCCGATGGGACAGATTCGCTATGGCTACACCTTC. Translated, it gives CASSVAPMGQIRYGYTF. The variable domain in full, completed from reference TRBV7-9 and TRBJ1-2, reads DTGVSQNPRHKITKRGQNVTFRCDPISEHNRLYWYRQTLGQGPEFLTYFQNEAQLEKSRLLSDRFSAERPKGSFSTLEIQRTEQGDSAMYLCASSVAPMGQIRYGYTFGSGTRLTVV.